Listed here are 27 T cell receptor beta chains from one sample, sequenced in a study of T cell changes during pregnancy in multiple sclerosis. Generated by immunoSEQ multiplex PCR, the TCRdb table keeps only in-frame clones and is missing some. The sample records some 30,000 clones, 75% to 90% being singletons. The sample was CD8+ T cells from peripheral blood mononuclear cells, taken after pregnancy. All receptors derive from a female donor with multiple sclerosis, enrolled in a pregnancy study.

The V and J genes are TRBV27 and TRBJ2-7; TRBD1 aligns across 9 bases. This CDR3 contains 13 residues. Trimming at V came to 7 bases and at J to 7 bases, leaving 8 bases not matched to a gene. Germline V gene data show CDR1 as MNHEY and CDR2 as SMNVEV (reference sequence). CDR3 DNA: TGTGCCAGCACGGACAGGGGATCGGGAGAGCAGTACTTC. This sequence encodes CASTDRGSGEQYF.

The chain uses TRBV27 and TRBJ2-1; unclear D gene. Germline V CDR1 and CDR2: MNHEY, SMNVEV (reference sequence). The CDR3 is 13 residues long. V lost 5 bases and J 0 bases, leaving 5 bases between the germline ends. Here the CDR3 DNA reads TGTGCCAGCAGTCTGAGCTCCTACAATGAGCAGTTCTTC. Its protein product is CASSLSSYNEQFF.

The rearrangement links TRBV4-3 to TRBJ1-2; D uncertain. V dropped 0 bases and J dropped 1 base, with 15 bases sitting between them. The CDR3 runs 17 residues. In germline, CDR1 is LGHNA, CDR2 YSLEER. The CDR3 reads CASSQEYNSPLNYGYTF. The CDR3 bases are TGCGCCAGCAGCCAAGAGTATAACAGTCCGCTTAACTATGGCTACACCTTC.

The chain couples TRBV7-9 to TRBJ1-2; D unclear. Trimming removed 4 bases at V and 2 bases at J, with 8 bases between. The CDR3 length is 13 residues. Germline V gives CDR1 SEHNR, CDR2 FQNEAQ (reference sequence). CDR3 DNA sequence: TGTGCCAGCAGCTATGGAGAGAACTATGGCTACACCTTC. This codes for CASSYGENYGYTF. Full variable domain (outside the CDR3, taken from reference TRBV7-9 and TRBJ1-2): DTGVSQNPRHKITKRGQNVTFRCDPISEHNRLYWYRQTLGQGPEFLTYFQNEAQLEKSRLLSDRFSAERPKGSFSTLEIQRTEQGDSAMYLCASSYGENYGYTFGSGTRLTVV.

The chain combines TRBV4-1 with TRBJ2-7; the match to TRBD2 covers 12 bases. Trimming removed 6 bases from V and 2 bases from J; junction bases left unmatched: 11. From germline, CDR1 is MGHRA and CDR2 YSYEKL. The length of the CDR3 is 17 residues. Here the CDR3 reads CASSLMTSSGRAYEQYF. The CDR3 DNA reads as TGCGCCAGCAGTCTAATGACCTCTAGCGGGAGGGCCTACGAGCAGTACTTC.

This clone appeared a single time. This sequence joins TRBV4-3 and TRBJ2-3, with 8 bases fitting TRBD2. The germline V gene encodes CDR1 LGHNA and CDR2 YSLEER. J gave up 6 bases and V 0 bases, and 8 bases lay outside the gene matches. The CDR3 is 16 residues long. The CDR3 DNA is TGCGCCAGCAGCCAAGACGAGGCCAGCGGGGGTGATACGCAGTATTTT. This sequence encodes CASSQDEASGGDTQYF.

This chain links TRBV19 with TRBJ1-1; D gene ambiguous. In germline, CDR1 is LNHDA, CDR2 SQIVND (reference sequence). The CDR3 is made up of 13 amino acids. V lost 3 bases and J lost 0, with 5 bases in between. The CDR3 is CASSMALNTEAFF. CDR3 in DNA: TGTGCCAGTAGTATGGCCCTGAACACTGAAGCTTTCTTT.

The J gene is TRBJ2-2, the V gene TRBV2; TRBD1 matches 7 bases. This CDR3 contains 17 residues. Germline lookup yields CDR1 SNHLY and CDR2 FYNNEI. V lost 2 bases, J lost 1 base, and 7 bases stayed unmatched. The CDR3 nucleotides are TGTGCCAGCAGTGAAACTGGCCAGGGGGAGAACACCGGGGAGCTGTTTTTT. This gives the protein CASSETGQGENTGELFF.

The CDR3 reads CATSSSRDRTYEQYF. CDR3 bases: TGTGCCACCAGCAGTTCGCGGGACAGAACCTACGAGCAGTACTTC. The V gene is TRBV15, the J gene TRBJ2-7; weak D call: TRBD1 (7 bases). V was pared by 3 bases and J by 2 bases, with 14 bases between. Germline-derived CDR1 and CDR2 are LNHNV and YYDKDF (reference sequence). The CDR3 spans 15 residues.

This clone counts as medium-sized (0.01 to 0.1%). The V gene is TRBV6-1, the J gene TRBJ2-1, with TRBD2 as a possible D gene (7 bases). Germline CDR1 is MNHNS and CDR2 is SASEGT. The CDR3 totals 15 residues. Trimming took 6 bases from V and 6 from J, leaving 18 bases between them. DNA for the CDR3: TGTGCCAGCAGCCCAGGGGCTAGCGGTTTCAATGAGCAGTTCTTC. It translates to CASSPGASGFNEQFF.

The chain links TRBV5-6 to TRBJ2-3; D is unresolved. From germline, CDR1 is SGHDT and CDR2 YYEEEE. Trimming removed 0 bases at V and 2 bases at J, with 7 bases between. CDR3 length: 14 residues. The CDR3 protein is CASSLDTNTDTQYF. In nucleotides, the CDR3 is TGTGCCAGCAGCTTGGATACAAACACAGATACGCAGTATTTT.

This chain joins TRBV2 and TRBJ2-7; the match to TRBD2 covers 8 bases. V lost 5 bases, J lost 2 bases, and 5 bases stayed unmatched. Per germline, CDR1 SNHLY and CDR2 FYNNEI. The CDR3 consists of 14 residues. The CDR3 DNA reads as TGTGCCAGCAGTAGCACTAGCGGCCCCTACGAGCAGTACTTC. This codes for CASSSTSGPYEQYF.

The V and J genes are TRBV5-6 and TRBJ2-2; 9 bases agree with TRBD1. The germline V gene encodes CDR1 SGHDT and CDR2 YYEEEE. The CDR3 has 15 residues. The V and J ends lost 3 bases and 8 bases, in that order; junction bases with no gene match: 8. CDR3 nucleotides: TGTGCCAGCAGCTACCGGGACAGGGTTTGGGGGGAGCTGTTTTTT. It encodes CASSYRDRVWGELFF.

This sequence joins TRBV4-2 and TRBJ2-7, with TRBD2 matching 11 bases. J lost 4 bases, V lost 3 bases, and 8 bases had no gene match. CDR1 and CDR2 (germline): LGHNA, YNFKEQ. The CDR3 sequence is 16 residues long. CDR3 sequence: CASSQERTSGLYEQYF. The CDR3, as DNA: TGTGCCAGCAGCCAGGAGAGGACTAGCGGGCTATACGAGCAGTACTTC.

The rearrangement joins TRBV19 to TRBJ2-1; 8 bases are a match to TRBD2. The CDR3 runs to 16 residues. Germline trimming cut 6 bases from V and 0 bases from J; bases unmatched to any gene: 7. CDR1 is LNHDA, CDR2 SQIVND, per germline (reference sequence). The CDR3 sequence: CASRLAGSSSYNEQFF. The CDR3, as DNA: TGTGCCAGTAGATTAGCGGGGTCGAGCTCCTACAATGAGCAGTTCTTC.

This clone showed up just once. In DNA, the CDR3 is TGTGCCAGCAGCTTGAAGGGACAGGGTAATTCACCCCTCCACTTT. Translated, it gives CASSLKGQGNSPLHF. V gene TRBV5-4 combines with J gene TRBJ1-6; 9 bases line up with TRBD1. CDR1 SGHNT and CDR2 YYREEE come from the germline V gene (reference sequence). The CDR3 extends over 15 amino acids. V was clipped by 1 base and J by 6 bases; unmatched bases: 2. Using reference TRBV5-4 and TRBJ1-6 for the parts outside the CDR3, the full variable domain is ETGVTQSPTHLIKTRGQQVTLRCSSQSGHNTVSWYQQALGQGPQFIFQYYREEENGRGNFPPRFSGLQFPNYSSELNVNALELDDSALYLCASSLKGQGNSPLHFGNGTRLTVT.

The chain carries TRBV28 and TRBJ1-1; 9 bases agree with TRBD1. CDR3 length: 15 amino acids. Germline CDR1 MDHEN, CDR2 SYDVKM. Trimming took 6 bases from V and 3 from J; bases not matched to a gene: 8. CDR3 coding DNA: TGTGCCAGCAGGTTCCTCCGGGACAGGGACACTGAAGCTTTCTTT. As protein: CASRFLRDRDTEAFF.

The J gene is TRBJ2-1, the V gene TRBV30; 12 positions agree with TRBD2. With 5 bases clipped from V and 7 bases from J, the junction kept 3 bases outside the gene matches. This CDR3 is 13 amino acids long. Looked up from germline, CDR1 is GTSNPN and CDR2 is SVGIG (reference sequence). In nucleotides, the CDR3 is TGTGCCTGGGCTAGCGGGAGGGTGAATGAGCAGTTCTTC. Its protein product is CAWASGRVNEQFF. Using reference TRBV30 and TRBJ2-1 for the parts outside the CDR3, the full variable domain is SQTIHQWPATLVQPVGSPLSLECTVEGTSNPNLYWYRQAAGRGLQLLFYSVGIGQISSEVPQNLSASRPQDRQFILSSKKLLLSDSGFYLCAWASGRVNEQFFGPGTRLTVL.

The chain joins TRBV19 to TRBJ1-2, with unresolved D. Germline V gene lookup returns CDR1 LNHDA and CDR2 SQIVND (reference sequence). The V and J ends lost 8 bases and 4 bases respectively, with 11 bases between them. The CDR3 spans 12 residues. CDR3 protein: CASFDTLYGYTF. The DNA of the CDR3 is TGTGCCAGTTTTGACACCCTCTATGGCTACACCTTC.

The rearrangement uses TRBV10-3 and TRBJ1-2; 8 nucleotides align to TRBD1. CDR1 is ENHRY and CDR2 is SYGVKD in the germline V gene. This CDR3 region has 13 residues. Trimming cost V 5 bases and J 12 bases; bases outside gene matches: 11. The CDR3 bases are TGTGCCATCAGTACCGGGACAGGACCTGAGCACACCTTC. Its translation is CAISTGTGPEHTF.

CDR3 in amino acids: CASSGGQGILHTIYF. In DNA form, the CDR3 reads TGTGCCAGCAGCGGCGGACAGGGTATATTGCACACCATATATTTT. The chain links TRBV9 to TRBJ1-3; 8 nucleotides line up with TRBD1. V dropped 3 bases and J dropped 8; count of bases not matched to a gene: 10. The CDR3 loop spans 15 amino acids. Germline V gene lookup returns CDR1 SGDLS and CDR2 YYNGEE.

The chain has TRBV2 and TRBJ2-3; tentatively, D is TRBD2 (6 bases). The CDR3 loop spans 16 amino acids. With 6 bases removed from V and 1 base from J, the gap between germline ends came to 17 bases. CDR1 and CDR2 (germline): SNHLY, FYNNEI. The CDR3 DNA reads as TGTGCCAGCAGCCCCCTGGGGGAGGTACGCACAGATACGCAGTATTTT. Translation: CASSPLGEVRTDTQYF. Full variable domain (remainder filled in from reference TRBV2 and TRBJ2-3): EPEVTQTPSHQVTQMGQEVILRCVPISNHLYFYWYRQILGQKVEFLVSFYNNEISEKSEIFDDQFSVERPDGSNFTLKIRSTKLEDSAMYFCASSPLGEVRTDTQYFGPGTRLTVL.

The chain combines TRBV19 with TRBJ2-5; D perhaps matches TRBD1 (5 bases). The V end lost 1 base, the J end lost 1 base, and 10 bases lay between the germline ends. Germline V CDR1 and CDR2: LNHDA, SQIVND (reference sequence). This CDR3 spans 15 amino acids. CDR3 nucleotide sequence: TGTGCCAGTAGTATAGCTGAGGACACCCAAGAGACCCAGTACTTC. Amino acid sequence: CASSIAEDTQETQYF.

The CDR3 sequence: CASSQGQIRNQNTEAFF. The CDR3 nucleotides are TGTGCCAGCAGCCAAGGACAGATCCGAAACCAGAACACTGAAGCTTTCTTT. The rearrangement joins TRBV4-2 to TRBJ1-1, with a weak D call TRBD1 (5 bases). Deletions cut 1 base from V and 1 base from J, with 16 bases between. This CDR3 is 17 amino acids long. Germline-derived CDR1 and CDR2 are LGHNA and YNFKEQ.

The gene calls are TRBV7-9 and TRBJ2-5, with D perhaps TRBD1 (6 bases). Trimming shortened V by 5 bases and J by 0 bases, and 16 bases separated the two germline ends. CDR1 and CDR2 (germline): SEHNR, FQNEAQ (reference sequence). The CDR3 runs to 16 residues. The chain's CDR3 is CASSPRDTMYQETQYF. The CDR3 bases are TGTGCCAGCAGCCCTAGGGACACGATGTACCAAGAGACCCAGTACTTC.

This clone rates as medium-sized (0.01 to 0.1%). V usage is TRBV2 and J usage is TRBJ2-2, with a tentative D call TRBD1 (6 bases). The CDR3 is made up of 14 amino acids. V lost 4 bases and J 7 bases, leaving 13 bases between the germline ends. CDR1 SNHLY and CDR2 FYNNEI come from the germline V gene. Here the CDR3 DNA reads TGTGCCAGCAGTGGGGCACAGGGCCGCGGGGAGCTGTTTTTT. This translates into CASSGAQGRGELFF.

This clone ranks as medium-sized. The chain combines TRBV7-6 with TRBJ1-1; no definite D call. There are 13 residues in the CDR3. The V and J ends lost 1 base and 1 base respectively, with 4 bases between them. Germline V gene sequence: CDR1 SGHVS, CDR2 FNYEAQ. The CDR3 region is CASSLERNTEAFF. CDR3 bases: TGTGCCAGCAGCTTAGAGAGGAACACTGAAGCTTTCTTT.